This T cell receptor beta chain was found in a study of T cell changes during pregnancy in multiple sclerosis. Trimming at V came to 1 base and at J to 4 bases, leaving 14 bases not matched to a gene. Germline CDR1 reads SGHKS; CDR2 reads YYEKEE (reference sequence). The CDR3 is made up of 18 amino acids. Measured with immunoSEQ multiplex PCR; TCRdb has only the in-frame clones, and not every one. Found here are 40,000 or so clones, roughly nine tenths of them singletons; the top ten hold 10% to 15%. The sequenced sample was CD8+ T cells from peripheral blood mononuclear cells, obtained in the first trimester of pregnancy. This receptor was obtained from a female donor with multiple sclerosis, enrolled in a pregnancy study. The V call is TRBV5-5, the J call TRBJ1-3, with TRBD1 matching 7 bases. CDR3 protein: CASSLYGQALTTGNTIYF. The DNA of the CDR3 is TGTGCCAGCAGCTTGTACGGACAGGCTTTAACTACCGGAAACACCATATATTTT.